The TCR beta chain described here comes from a study of identical twins. Turning to this clonotype: Its matching antigen is unknown. At one of its ends the junction is not consistent with the germline gene, which may arise from a read error.

A single record per CDR3 protein comes from TCRdb applying MiXCR to the 5' RACE reads. Here the sample spans 1.5 million or so distinct CDR3 sequences, roughly 35% being singletons. Study-wide points: Within twin pairs, the out-of-frame alpha sequences they shared showed excess low generation probability.

The TCR was taken from a newborn girl in good health. The sequenced sample consisted of cord blood.

CDR3 bases: TGTGCCAGCAGACCAGACAGGGGGTCAAATCGGCCCCAGCATTTT. As protein: CASRPDRGSNRPQHF. The V gene is TRBV6-5, the J gene TRBJ1-5; 9 nucleotides line up with TRBD1. The length of the CDR3 is 15 residues. Germline assignment: CDR1 MNHEY and CDR2 SVGAGI.